What follows is one TCR beta chain and its context. Its antigen is unidentified. This CDR3 is built from 11 residues. The germline CDR1 and CDR2 sequences are SNHLY and FYNNEI. Between the trimmed V and J ends, which lost 8 bases and 7 bases, there was a span of 12 bases. The data are from a study of T-cell memory formation after mild COVID-19. Study findings and constraints: Clones shrinking from day 15 to 85 showed even CD4/CD8 mixes; later expanders tilted CD4+.

TCRdb re-analysed the 5' RACE reads in MiXCR, keeping a single row per CDR3 protein. In the table there are roughly 100,000 distinct CDR3 sequences, roughly 12% of which are singletons. Sequencing was carried out using PBMCs or a T cell subset sorted from them (not recorded which). The rearrangement joins TRBV2 to TRBJ2-7; D is perhaps TRBD2 (6 bases). This receptor was obtained from an adult woman who had mild COVID-19 (a few samples of this study predate the infection). Cell type and time point are not known. In nucleotides, the CDR3 is TGTGCCAGCGTTCGCGCGGGGGAGCAGTACTTC. Amino acid sequence: CASVRAGEQYF.